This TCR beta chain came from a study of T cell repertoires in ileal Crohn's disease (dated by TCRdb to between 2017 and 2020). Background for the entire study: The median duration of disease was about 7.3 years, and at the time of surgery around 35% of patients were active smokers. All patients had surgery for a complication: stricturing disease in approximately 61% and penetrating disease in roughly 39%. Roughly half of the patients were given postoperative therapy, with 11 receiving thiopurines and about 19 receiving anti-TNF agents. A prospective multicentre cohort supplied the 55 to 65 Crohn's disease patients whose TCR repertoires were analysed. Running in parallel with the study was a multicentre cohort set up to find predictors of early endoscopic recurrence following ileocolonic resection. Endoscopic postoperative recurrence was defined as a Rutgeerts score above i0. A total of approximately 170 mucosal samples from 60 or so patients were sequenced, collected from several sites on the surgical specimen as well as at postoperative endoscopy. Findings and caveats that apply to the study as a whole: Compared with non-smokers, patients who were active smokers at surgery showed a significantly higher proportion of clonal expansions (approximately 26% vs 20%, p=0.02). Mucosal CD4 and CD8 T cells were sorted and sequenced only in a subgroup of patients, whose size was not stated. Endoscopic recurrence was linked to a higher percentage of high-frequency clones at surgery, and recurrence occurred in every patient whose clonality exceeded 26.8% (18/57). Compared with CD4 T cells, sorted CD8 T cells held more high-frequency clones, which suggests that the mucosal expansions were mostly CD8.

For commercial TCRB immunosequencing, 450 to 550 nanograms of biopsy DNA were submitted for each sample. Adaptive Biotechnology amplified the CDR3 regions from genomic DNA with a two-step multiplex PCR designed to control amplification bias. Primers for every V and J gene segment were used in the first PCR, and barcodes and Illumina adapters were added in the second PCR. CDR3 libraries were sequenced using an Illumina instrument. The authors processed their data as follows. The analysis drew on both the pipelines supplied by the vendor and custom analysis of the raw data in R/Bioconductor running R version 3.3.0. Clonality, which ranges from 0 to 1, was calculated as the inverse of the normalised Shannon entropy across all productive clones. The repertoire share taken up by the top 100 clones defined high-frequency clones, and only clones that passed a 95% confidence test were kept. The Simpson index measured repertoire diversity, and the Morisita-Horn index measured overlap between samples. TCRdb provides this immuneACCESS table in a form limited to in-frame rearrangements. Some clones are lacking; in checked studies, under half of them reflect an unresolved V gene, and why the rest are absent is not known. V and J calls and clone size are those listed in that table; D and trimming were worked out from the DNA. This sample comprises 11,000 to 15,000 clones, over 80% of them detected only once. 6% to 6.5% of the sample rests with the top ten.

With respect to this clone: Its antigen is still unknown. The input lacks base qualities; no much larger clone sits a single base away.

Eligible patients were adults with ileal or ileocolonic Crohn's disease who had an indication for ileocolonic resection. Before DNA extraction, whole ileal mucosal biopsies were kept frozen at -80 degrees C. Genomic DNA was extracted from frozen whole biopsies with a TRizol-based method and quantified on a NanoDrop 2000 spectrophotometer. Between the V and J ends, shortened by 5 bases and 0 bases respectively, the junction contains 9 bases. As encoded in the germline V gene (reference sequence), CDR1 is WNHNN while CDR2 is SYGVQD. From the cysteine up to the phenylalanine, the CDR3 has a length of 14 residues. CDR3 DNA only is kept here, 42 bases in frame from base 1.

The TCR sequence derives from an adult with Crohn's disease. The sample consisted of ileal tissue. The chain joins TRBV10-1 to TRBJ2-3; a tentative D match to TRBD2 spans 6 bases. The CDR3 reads CASSPAGSTDTQYF. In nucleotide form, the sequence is TGCGCCAGCAGTCCTGCGGGGAGCACAGATACGCAGTATTTT.